Sequencing of this TCR beta chain was carried out in a study of OX40 agonist ivuxolimab in advanced cancers. General observations from the study: Which antigen the expanded peripheral T cells recognized is unknown.

CDR1 is MNHNY and CDR2 is SVGAGI in the germline V gene (reference sequence). CDR3 length: 14 residues. V was pared by 7 bases and J by 2 bases, with 11 bases between. For this clone: Its antigen is not identified.

The protocol was immunoSEQ multiplex PCR, while the TCRdb copy is restricted to in-frame clones and leaves out a portion. The table lists about 120,000 clones, 80% to 90% of them singletons. This TCR was sampled from an adult with an advanced solid tumor such as melanoma, head and neck, liver or kidney cancer. The chain has TRBV6-6 and TRBJ2-2; D gene ambiguous. The sequenced sample was CD4+ or CD8+ T cells sorted from blood, obtained in a trial of the OX40 agonist ivuxolimab. The CDR3 bases are TGTGCCAGCAAACGAGATCCTAACACCGGGGAGCTGTTTTTT. Its translation is CASKRDPNTGELFF.